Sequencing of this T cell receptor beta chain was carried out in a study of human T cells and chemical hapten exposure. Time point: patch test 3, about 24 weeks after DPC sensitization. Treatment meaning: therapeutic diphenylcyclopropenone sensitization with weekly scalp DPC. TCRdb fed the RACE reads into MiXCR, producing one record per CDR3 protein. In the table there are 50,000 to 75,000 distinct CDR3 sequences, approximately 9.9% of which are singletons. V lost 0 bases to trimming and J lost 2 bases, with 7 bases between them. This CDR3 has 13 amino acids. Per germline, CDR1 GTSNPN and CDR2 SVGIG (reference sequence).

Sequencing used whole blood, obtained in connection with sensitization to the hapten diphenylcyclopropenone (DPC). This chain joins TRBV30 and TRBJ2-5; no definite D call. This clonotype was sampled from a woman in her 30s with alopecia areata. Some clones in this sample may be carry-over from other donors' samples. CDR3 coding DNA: TGTGCCTGGAGTGTTACAGCGCAAGAGACCCAGTACTTC. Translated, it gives CAWSVTAQETQYF.